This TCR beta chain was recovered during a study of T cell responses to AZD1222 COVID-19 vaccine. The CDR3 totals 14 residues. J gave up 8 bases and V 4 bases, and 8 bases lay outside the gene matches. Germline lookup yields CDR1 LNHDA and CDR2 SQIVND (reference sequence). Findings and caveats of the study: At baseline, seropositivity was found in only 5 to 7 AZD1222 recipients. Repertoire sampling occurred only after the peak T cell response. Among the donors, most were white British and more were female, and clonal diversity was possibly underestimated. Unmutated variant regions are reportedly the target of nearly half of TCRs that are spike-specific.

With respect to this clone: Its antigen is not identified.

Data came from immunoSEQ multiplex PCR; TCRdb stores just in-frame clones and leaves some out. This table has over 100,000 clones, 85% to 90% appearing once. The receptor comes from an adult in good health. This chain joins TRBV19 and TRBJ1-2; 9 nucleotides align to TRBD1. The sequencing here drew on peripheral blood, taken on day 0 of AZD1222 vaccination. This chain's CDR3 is CASSRDAQGAGYTF. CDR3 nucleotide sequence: TGTGCCAGTAGTAGGGATGCACAGGGGGCAGGCTACACCTTC.